A selection of T cell receptor beta chains follows, all from one sample in a study of T cell responses to AZD1222 COVID-19 vaccine. Data came from immunoSEQ multiplex PCR; TCRdb stores just in-frame clones and leaves some out. This table has 100,000 to 150,000 clones, about 88% appearing once. Sequencing used peripheral blood, obtained on day 0 of AZD1222 vaccination. Receptors were obtained from an adult in good health. The conserved cysteine and the conserved F or W are not part of the CDR3 here. A D gene is named only where the DNA matches it firmly.

V: TRBV7-2; length: 13; D: NA; CDR3: ASSVAGSGQETQY
V: TRBV2; length: 12; D: TRBD1; CDR3: ASARQGSGEKLF
V: TRBV4-1; length: 14; D: TRBD2; CDR3: ASSQAGTILSYEQY
V: TRBV7-6; length: 11; D: NA; CDR3: ASSFGSWDTIY
V: TRBV14; length: 13; D: NA; CDR3: ASSQDRVATGELF
V: TRBV9; length: 11; D: TRBD1; CDR3: ASSSRGRDEQF
V: TRBV7-2; length: 10; D: NA; CDR3: ASSLERGIQY
V: TRBV7-2; length: 13; D: NA; CDR3: ASSLSGGETQPQH
V: TRBV9; length: 13; D: NA; CDR3: ASSVRELLADTQY
V: TRBV9; length: 12; D: NA; CDR3: ASSVTDMDSPLH
V: TRBV27; length: 14; D: NA; CDR3: ASSLSSWRRGYEQY
V: TRBV5-1; length: 13; D: NA; CDR3: ASSVQGRRNEKLF
V: TRBV24-1; length: 14; D: TRBD2; CDR3: ATSDRTSVGTDTQY
V: TRBV4-1; length: 14; D: TRBD1; CDR3: ASSQGRTGEKSPLH
V: TRBV28; length: 9; D: NA; CDR3: ASSARYGYT
V: TRBV12-3/TRBV12-4; length: 11; D: NA; CDR3: ASSFPGNTEAF
V: TRBV24-1; length: 14; D: TRBD1; CDR3: ATSDPGQAGADTQY
V: TRBV19; length: 11; D: NA; CDR3: ASSRGSGNTIY
V: TRBV4-1; length: 18; D: TRBD2; CDR3: ASSQKSLLGTSGSTDTQY
V: TRBV11-3; length: 12; D: TRBD1; CDR3: ASSPGTGVHEQY
V: TRBV7-8; length: 14; D: TRBD1; CDR3: ASSLSGTGRRETQY
V: TRBV27; length: 14; D: NA; CDR3: ASSLFGGATYNEQF
V: TRBV18; length: 10; D: NA; CDR3: ASSPSVETQY
V: TRBV6-5; length: 12; D: NA; CDR3: ASSQQVPQNTIY
V: TRBV5-1; length: 11; D: NA; CDR3: ASSLVGAPEAF
V: TRBV5-6; length: 14; D: TRBD2; CDR3: ASSFLLAGARREQF
V: TRBV5-1; length: 13; D: NA; CDR3: ASSLGGHKNTEAF
V: TRBV7-2; length: 11; D: NA; CDR3: ASSFGREDGYT
V: TRBV14; length: 14; D: NA; CDR3: ASSQGHVIPSYEQY
V: TRBV10-3; length: 10; D: NA; CDR3: AISAVTGELF
V: TRBV7-8; length: 13; D: NA; CDR3: ASSLDTTGKQPQH
V: TRBV7-8; length: 15; D: NA; CDR3: ASTLLIGYGGNSPLH
V: TRBV6-5; length: 13; D: TRBD1; CDR3: ASTSLGQGNYGYT
V: TRBV7-3; length: 13; D: TRBD2; CDR3: ASSRGGPGGYEQY
V: TRBV10-3; length: 13; D: NA; CDR3: AISESDRRTDTQY
V: TRBV27; length: 13; D: NA; CDR3: ASSLAGGMNTEAF
V: TRBV7-9; length: 11; D: NA; CDR3: ASSSQANEKLF
V: TRBV6-4; length: 12; D: NA; CDR3: ASSTQPSTDTQY
V: TRBV5-1; length: 12; D: NA; CDR3: ASSPRTDGNTIY
V: TRBV7-2; length: 12; D: NA; CDR3: ASSARVSNTEAF
V: TRBV7-3; length: 13; D: TRBD2; CDR3: ASSLTGGNTGELF
V: TRBV15; length: 13; D: NA; CDR3: ATSRLAGVNTEAF
V: TRBV28; length: 12; D: NA; CDR3: ASSSRGASYGYT
V: TRBV24-1; length: 13; D: NA; CDR3: ATSDFPRSGDEQY
V: TRBV6-5; length: 13; D: NA; CDR3: ASSYGGGASNEQF
V: TRBV7-2; length: 13; D: NA; CDR3: ASSPNGGGNYGYT
V: TRBV2; length: 12; D: TRBD1; CDR3: ASSTGDRSYEQY
V: TRBV12-3/TRBV12-4; length: 11; D: NA; CDR3: ASSLQGNTEAF